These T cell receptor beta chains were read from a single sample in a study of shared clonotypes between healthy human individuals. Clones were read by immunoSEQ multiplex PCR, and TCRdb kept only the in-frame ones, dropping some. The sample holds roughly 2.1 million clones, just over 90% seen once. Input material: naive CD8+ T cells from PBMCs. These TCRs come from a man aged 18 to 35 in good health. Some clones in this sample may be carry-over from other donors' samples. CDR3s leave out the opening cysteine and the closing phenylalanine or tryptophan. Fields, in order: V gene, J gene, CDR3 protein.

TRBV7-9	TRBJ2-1	ASSSLLIDEQF
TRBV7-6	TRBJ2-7	ASSTSPLAGVEQY
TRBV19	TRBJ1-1	ASSIVTTTEAF
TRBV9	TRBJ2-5	ASSVAGSQETQY
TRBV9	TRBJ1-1	ASSDPREGPTEAF
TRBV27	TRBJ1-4	ASSLSGEATNEKLF
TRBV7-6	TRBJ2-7	ASSPTRGVSDEQY
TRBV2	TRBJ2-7	ASSEARLAGGPYEQY
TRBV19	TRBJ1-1	ASSITPGQGANTEAF
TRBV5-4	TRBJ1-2	ASSLPGPGRGVGYGYT
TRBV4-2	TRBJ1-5	ASSQESDNQPQH
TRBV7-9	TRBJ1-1	ASSYRENVLRAF
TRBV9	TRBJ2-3	ASSVDGSTDTQY
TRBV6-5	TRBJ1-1	ASSYSGAHAF
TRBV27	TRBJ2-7	ASSFQPRGFHEQY
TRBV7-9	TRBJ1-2	ASSSGRRSNYGYT
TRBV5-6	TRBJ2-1	ASSLGRPNEQF
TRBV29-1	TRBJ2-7	SVGGNWGYEQY
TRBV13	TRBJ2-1	ASGRREGSSYNEQF
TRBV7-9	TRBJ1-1	ASSQGLTEAF
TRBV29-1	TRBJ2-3	SVEKTSGTDTQY
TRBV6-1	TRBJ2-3	ASSVQRRVSTDTQY
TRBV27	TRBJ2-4	ASSPRTGLAKNIQY
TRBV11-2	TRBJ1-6	ASSLGSSYNSPLH
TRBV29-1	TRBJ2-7	SVVAGGEYEQY